This T cell receptor (beta chain) was profiled in a study of shared clonotypes between healthy human individuals. Study-wide findings and caveats: Shared across a few donors were around 4.7% of the naive CD4 clonotypes.

On this clone itself: Its antigen is not known.

The data were produced by immunoSEQ multiplex PCR, yet TCRdb's version contains in-frame clones alone and is incomplete. The data show nearly 2 million clones, with 85% to 95% seen just once and 0.95% to 1.5% held by the top ten. This CDR3 is 11 amino acids long. In germline, CDR1 is MNHNS, CDR2 SASEGT. V was clipped by 5 bases and J by 5 bases, with 7 bases between them. Positive CCR7 selection of CD45RO-negative cells yielded the naive CD8 cells, and terminally differentiated effector memory CD45RA+ cells were excluded. The material sequenced was naive CD8+ T cells sorted from blood. The clonotype was recovered from a man between 18 and 35 years old in good health. The chain carries TRBV6-1 and TRBJ2-7; D not resolved. Written as DNA, the CDR3 is TGTGCCAGCAGTCCCTGGGACGAGCAGTACTTC. This translates into CASSPWDEQYF.